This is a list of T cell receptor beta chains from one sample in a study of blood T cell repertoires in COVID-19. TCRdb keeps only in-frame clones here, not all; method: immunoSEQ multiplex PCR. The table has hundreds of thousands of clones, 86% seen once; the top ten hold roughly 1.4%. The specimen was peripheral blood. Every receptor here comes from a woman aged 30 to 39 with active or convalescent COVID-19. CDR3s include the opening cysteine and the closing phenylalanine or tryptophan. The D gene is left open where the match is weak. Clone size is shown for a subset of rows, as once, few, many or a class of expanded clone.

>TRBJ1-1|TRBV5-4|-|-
TGTGCCAGCAGCTTGGGAGGGACAAAGAACACTGAAGCTTTCTTT
CASSLGGTKNTEAFF
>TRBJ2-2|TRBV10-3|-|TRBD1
TGTGCCACCCGGTGGGGACAGGGAGACACCGGGGAGCTGTTTTTT
CATRWGQGDTGELFF
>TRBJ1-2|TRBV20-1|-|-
TGCAGTGCTAGAGGACAGGACCGCTACACCTTC
CSARGQDRYTF
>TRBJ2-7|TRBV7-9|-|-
TGTGCCAGCAGCTTTTCCCTTACCTACGAGCAGTACTTC
CASSFSLTYEQYF
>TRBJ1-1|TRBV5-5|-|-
TGTGCCGGAGAGTCAATACAGGGCGAGGGCACTGAAGCTTTCTTT
CAGESIQGEGTEAFF
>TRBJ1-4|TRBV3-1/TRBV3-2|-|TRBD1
TGTGCCAGCAGCCAAGAGTTGACAGGGGCAACTAATGAAAAACTGTTTTTT
CASSQELTGATNEKLFF
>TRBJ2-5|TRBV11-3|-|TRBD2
TGTGCCAGCAGCTTAATTAGCGGGAACCAAGAGACCCAGTACTTC
CASSLISGNQETQYF
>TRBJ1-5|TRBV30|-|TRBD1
TGTGCCTGGAGTGGACAGGGGACCCAGCCCCAGCATTTT
CAWSGQGTQPQHF
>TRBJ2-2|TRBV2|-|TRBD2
TGTGCCAGCAGTGCTAGGGGACTAGGAAATTCGAACACCGGGGAGCTGTTTTTT
CASSARGLGNSNTGELFF
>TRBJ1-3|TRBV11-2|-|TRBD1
TGTGCCAGCAGGCCGTCCCCCAGGGGGCCTTCTGGAAACACCATATATTTT
CASRPSPRGPSGNTIYF
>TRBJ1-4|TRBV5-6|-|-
TGTGCCAGCAGCTTGAACCCGGGGGGCGAAAAACTGTTTTTT
CASSLNPGGEKLFF
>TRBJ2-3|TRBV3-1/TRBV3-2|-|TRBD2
TGTGCCAGCAGCCCGACTAGCGGGGGCCTTTCAGATACGCAGTATTTT
CASSPTSGGLSDTQYF
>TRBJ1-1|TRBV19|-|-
TGTGCCAGCTCCTTGGGGACTAACACTGAAGCTTTCTTT
CASSLGTNTEAFF
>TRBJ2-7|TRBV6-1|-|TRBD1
TGTGCCAGCAGTGAATCAGGGGGCTTGCTGTTCGAGCAGTACTTC
CASSESGGLLFEQYF
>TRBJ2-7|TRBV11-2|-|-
TGTGCCAGCAGCTTAGATTGGCCAGGTACCTACGAGCAGTACTTC
CASSLDWPGTYEQYF
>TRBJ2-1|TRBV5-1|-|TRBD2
TGCGCCAGCAGCTTGGGGCTAGCGGGTCTAGGCTCCTACAATGAGCAGTTCTTC
CASSLGLAGLGSYNEQFF
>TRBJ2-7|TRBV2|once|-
TGTGCCAGCAGTGGTGACAACTACGAGCAGTACTTC
CASSGDNYEQYF
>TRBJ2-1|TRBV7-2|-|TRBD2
TGTGCCAGCAGCCCGGCTAGCGGACCGTACAATGAGCAGTTCTTC
CASSPASGPYNEQFF
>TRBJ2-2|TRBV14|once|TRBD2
TGTGCCAGCAGCCTGAGCGGGATAGGCGGGGAGCTGTTTTTT
CASSLSGIGGELFF
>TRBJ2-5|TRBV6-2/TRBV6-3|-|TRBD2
TGTGCCAGCAGTAGACTCGCGGGAGCTATTCGGACCCAGTACTTC
CASSRLAGAIRTQYF
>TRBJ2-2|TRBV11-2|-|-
TGTGCCAGCAGGAGGACGTTAGCGGACACCGGGGAGCTGTTTTTT
CASRRTLADTGELFF
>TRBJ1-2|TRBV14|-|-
TGTGCCAGCAGTCTACAGACCTCCGGCTATGGCTACACCTTC
CASSLQTSGYGYTF
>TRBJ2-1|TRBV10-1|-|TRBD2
TGCGCCAGCAGTGAGGGGTCGGGACTAGGTAACAATGAGCAGTTCTTC
CASSEGSGLGNNEQFF
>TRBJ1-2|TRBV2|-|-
TGTGCCAGCAGTGGAGGACAGCAAAGGGATGGCTACACCTTC
CASSGGQQRDGYTF